The rows below give T cell receptor beta chains drawn from one sample of a study of T cell responses to AZD1222 COVID-19 vaccine. The protocol was immunoSEQ multiplex PCR, while the TCRdb copy is restricted to in-frame clones and leaves out a portion. The table has 130,000 to 150,000 clones, about 90% seen once. The input for sequencing was peripheral blood, taken on day 0 of AZD1222 vaccination. The receptors were sampled from an adult in good health. Each CDR3 is given with its conserved first and last residue. D genes are given only for firm matches.

J gene,D gene,V gene,CDR3 protein
TRBJ2-7,.,TRBV12-3/TRBV12-4,CASRRQGRDEQYF
TRBJ2-1,.,TRBV21-1,CASSKTKTGYEQFF
TRBJ1-5,TRBD1,TRBV4-1,CASSQDLGTGQPQHF
TRBJ1-5,.,TRBV28,CASSLHGLNQPQHF
TRBJ1-6,.,TRBV30,CAWTNRGGAINSPLHF
TRBJ2-3,.,TRBV28,CASRPWTVGADTQYF
TRBJ2-5,TRBD1,TRBV5-5,CASSYRTGEGFQETQYF
TRBJ1-3,.,TRBV28,CASSLDYRQAPSGNTIYF
TRBJ2-3,TRBD1,TRBV27,CASSYRGRLGDTQYF
TRBJ2-5,.,TRBV25-1,CASSEFGQQETQYF
TRBJ2-2,.,TRBV7-2,CASRSPTMRDTENTGELFF
TRBJ1-4,TRBD1,TRBV4-3,CASSQLGTGDEKLFF
TRBJ1-2,.,TRBV4-3,CASSQEVTEQGIIGSYGYTF
TRBJ2-1,TRBD2,TRBV28,CASSSTGGTSGTNSYNEQFF
TRBJ1-1,.,TRBV29-1,CSIRDGNTEAFF
TRBJ1-1,.,TRBV11-1,CASSLRGATEAFF
TRBJ2-7,.,TRBV13,CASSGITYEQYF
TRBJ1-1,.,TRBV9,CASSVAGGGTEAFF
TRBJ2-7,.,TRBV4-1,CASSQVAGIGYEQYF
TRBJ2-1,.,TRBV24-1,CATSDLQIAGGSEQFF
TRBJ1-4,.,TRBV7-2,CASSLVVLRSGNEKLFF
TRBJ2-3,TRBD1,TRBV29-1,CSPEGTGDDTQYF
TRBJ1-6,TRBD1,TRBV5-1,CASSLVPAGGNSPLHF
TRBJ2-3,TRBD2,TRBV5-1,CASSRGEGPTDTQYF
TRBJ2-5,TRBD1,TRBV14,CASSLWTGIEETQYF
TRBJ2-1,.,TRBV6-5,CASSYKYSYNEQFF
TRBJ2-1,TRBD2,TRBV30,CASGDGLAGNEQFF
TRBJ1-2,TRBD1,TRBV7-9,CASSLWDRANYGYTF